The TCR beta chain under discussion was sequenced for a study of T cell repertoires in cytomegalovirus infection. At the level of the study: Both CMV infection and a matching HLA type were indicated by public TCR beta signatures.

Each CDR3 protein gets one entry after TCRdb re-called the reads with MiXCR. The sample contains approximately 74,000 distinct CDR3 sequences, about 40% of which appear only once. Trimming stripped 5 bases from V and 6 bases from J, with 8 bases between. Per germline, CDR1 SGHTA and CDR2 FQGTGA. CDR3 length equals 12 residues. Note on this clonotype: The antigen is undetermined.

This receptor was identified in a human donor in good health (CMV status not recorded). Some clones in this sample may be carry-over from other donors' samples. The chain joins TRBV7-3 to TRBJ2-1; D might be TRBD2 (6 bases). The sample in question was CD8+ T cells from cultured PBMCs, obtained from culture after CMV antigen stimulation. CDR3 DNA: TGTGCCAGCAGCCCGGGACTCAATGAGCAGTTCTTC. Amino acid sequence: CASSPGLNEQFF.